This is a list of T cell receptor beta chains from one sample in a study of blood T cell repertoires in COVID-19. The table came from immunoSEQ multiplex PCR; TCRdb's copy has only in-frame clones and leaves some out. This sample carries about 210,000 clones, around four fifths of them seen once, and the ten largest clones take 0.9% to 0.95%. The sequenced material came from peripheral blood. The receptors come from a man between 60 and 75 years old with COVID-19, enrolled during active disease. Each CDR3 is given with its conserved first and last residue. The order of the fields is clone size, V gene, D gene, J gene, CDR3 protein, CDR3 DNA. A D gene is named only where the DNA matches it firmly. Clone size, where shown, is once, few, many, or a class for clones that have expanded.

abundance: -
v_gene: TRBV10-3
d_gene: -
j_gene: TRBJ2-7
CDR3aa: CAISESVSDGTRRTIEQYF
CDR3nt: TGTGCCATCAGTGAGTCTGTTTCTGATGGGACACGGAGGACGATCGAGCAGTACTTC

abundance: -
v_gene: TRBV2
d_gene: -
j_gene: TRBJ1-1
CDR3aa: CASSLDTTFTEAFF
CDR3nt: TGTGCCAGCTCTTTGGACACGACGTTCACTGAAGCTTTCTTT

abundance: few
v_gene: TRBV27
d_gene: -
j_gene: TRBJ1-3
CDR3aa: CASGYRSGAPGNTIYF
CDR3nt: TGTGCCAGCGGGTACAGGTCAGGGGCGCCTGGAAACACCATATATTTT

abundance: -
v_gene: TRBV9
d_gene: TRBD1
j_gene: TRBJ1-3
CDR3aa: CASSPGTGSDTIYF
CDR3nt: TGTGCCAGCAGCCCCGGGACAGGGTCAGACACCATATATTTT

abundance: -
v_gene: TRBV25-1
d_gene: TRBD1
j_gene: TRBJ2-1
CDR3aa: CASSVTGGLTYNEQFF
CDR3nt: TGTGCCAGCAGTGTCACAGGGGGTCTTACCTACAATGAGCAGTTCTTC

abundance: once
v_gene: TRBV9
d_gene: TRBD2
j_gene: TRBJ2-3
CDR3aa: CASSQRTRGDTQYF
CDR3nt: TGTGCCAGCAGCCAACGGACTAGAGGGGATACGCAGTATTTT

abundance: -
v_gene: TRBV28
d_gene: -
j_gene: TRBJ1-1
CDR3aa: CASSVGGTEAFF
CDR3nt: TGTGCCAGCAGTGTGGGAGGAACTGAAGCTTTCTTT

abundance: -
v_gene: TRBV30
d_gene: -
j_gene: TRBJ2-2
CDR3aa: CAWRDPGVGELFF
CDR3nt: TGTGCCTGGAGGGACCCAGGGGTTGGGGAGCTGTTTTTT

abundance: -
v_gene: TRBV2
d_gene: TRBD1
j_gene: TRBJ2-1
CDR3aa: CARLTGANEQFF
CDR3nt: TGTGCCAGATTGACAGGGGCCAATGAGCAGTTCTTC

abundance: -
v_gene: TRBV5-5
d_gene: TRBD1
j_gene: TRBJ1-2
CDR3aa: CASSLHRGNYGYTF
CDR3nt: TGTGCCAGCAGCCTGCACAGGGGGAACTATGGCTACACCTTC

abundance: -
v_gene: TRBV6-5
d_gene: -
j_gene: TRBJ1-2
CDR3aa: CASKAELLNYGYTF
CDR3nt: TGTGCCAGCAAGGCGGAACTACTTAACTATGGCTACACCTTC

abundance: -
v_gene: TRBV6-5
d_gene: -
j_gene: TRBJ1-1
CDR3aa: CASSYSGVMNTEAFF
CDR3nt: TGTGCCAGCAGTTACTCAGGAGTAATGAACACTGAAGCTTTCTTT

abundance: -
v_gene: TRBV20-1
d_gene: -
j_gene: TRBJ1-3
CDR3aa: CSASRGSPGNTIYF
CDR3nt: TGCAGTGCTAGTAGGGGTTCCCCTGGAAACACCATATATTTT

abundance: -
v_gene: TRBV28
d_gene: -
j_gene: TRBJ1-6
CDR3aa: CASSFRPGNYNSPLHF
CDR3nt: TGTGCCAGCAGTTTTCGTCCGGGGAACTATAATTCACCCCTCCACTTT

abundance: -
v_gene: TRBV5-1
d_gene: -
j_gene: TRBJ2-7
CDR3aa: CASSLENGKRGEQYF
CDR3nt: TGCGCCAGCAGCTTGGAGAACGGGAAACGAGGCGAGCAGTACTTC

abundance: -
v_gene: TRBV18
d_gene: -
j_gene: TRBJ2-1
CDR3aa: CASSPSAGVDEQFF
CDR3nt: TGTGCCAGCTCACCAAGTGCCGGGGTCGATGAGCAGTTCTTC

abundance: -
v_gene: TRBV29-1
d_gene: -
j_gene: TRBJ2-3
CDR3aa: CSVEQGGWDTQYF
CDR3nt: TGCAGCGTTGAACAAGGAGGTTGGGATACGCAGTATTTT

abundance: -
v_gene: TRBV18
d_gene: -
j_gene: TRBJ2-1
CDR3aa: CASSPGRSGTEQFF
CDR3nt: TGTGCCAGCTCTCCCGGCCGGAGCGGCACTGAGCAGTTCTTC

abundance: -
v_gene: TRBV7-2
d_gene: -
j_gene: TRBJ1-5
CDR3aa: CASSLRYRDYSNQPQHF
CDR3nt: TGTGCCAGCAGCTTACGCTACAGGGATTATAGCAATCAGCCCCAGCATTTT

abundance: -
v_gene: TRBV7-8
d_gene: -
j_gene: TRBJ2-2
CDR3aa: CASSFVRENTGELFF
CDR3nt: TGTGCCAGCAGCTTCGTCAGGGAGAACACCGGGGAGCTGTTTTTT

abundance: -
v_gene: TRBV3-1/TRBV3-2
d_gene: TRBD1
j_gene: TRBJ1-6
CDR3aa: CASSQGQYMWGSPLHF
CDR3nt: TGTGCCAGCAGCCAGGGACAGTATATGTGGGGTTCACCCCTCCACTTT

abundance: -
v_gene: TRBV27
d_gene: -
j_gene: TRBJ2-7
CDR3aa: CASWTLGVSYEQYF
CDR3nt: TGTGCCAGCTGGACTCTTGGGGTGAGCTACGAGCAGTACTTC

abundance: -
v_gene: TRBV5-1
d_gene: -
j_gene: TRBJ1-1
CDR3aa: CASSLYREGTEAFF
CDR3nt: TGCGCCAGCAGCTTGTACAGGGAGGGCACTGAAGCTTTCTTT

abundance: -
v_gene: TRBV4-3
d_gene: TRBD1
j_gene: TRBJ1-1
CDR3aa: CASGDRGRTEAFF
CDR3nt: TGCGCCAGCGGAGACAGGGGGAGGACTGAAGCTTTCTTT

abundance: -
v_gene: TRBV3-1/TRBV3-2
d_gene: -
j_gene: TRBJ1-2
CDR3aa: CASSHGQLGYTF
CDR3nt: TGTGCCAGCAGCCACGGACAGCTTGGCTACACCTTC

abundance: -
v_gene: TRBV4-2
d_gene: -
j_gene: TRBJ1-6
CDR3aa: CASSQVNSPLHF
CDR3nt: TGTGCCAGCAGCCAAGTAAATTCACCCCTCCACTTT

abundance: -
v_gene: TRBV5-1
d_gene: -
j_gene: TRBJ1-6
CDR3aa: CASSLSRDNSPLHF
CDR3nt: TGCGCCAGCAGCTTGTCCAGGGATAATTCACCCCTCCACTTT

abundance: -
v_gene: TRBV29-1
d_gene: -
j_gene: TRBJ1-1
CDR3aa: CSVVASGNTEAFF
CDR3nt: TGCAGCGTTGTAGCGTCAGGGAACACTGAAGCTTTCTTT

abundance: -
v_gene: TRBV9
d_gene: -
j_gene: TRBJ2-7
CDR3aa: CASSEYRQDPIYEQYF
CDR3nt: TGTGCCAGCAGCGAATACCGACAGGACCCGATCTACGAGCAGTACTTC

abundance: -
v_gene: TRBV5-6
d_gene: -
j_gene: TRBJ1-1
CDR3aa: CASSLSRESKWAQKEAFF
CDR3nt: TGTGCCAGCAGCTTGTCTCGGGAGTCGAAGTGGGCCCAAAAGGAAGCTTTCTTT

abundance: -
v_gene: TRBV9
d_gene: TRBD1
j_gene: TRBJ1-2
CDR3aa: CASSVAEGQGTYGYTF
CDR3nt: TGTGCCAGCAGCGTAGCTGAGGGACAGGGTACCTATGGCTACACCTTC

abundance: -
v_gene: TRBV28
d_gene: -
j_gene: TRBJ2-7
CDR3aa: CASSLSQGLLEQYF
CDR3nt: TGTGCCAGCAGTTTGTCCCAGGGACTCCTCGAGCAGTACTTC

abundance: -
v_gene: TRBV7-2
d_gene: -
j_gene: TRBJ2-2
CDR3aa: CASSSPRQRTGELFF
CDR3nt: TGTGCCAGCAGCTCTCCCCGACAGCGCACCGGGGAGCTGTTTTTT

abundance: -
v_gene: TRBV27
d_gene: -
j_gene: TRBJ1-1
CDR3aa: CASSLRSLARENTEAFF
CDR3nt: TGTGCCAGCAGTTTAAGGTCACTCGCGCGGGAGAACACTGAAGCTTTCTTT

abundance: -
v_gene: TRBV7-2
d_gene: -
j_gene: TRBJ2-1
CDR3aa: CASSFRPGHSSYNEQFF
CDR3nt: TGTGCCAGCAGCTTTCGGCCGGGACATAGCTCCTACAATGAGCAGTTCTTC

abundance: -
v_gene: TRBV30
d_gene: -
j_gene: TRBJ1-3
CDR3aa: CAWRGGSNSGNTIYF
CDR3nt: TGTGCCTGGAGGGGAGGCAGTAACTCTGGAAACACCATATATTTT

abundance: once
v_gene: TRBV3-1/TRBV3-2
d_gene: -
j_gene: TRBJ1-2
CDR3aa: CASSRGGNPYGYTF
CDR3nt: TGTGCCAGCAGCCGGGGGGGAAATCCTTATGGCTACACCTTC

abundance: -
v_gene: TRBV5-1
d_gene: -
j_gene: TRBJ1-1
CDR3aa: CASSLTPNMDTEAFF
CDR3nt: TGCGCCAGCAGCTTGACCCCAAACATGGACACTGAAGCTTTCTTT

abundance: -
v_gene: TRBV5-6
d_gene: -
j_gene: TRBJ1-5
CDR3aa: CASSLGPLLGHQPQHF
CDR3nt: TGTGCCAGCAGCTTGGGGCCCCTCCTAGGTCATCAGCCCCAGCATTTT

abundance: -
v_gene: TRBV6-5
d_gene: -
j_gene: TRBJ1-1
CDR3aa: CASSSQGILYTEAFF
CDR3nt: TGTGCCAGCAGTAGCCAGGGGATATTATACACTGAAGCTTTCTTT

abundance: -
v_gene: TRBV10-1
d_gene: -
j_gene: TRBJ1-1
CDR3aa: CASRVDSNTEAFF
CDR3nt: TGCGCCAGCAGGGTCGACAGTAACACTGAAGCTTTCTTT

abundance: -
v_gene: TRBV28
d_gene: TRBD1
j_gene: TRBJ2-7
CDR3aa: CASSLTGDVHEQYF
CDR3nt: TGTGCCAGCAGTCTCACAGGGGACGTACACGAGCAGTACTTC

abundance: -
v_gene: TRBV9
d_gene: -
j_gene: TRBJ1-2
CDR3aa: CASSVDQGGYGYTF
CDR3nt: TGTGCCAGCAGCGTAGATCAGGGCGGCTATGGCTACACCTTC

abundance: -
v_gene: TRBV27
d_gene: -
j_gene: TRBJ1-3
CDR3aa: CASSLAGGAGGNTIYF
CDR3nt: TGTGCCAGCAGTTTAGCGGGGGGCGCAGGTGGAAACACCATATATTTT

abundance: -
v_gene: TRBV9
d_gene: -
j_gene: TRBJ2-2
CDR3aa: CASSVGGANTGELFF
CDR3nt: TGTGCCAGCAGCGTTGGAGGGGCGAACACCGGGGAGCTGTTTTTT

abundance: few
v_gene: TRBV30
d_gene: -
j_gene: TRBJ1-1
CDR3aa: CAWSVLGVRQNTEAFF
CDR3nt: TGTGCCTGGAGTGTATTGGGAGTCCGGCAGAACACTGAAGCTTTCTTT

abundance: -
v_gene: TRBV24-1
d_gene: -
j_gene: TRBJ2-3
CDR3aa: CATSDPNSADTQYF
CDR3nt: TGTGCCACCAGTGACCCTAACAGTGCAGATACGCAGTATTTT

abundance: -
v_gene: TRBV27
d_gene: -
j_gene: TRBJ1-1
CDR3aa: CASSLTAGAQNTEAFF
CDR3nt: TGTGCCAGCAGTTTGACCGCAGGGGCCCAGAACACTGAAGCTTTCTTT

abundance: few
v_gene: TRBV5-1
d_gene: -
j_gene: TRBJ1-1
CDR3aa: CASSLEGFLNTEAFF
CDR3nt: TGCGCCAGCAGCTTGGAGGGGTTCTTGAACACTGAAGCTTTCTTT

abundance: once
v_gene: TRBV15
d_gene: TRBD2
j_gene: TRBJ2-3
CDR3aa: CATSRTPTSGRDTQYF
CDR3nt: TGTGCCACCAGCAGAACCCCTACTAGCGGGAGAGATACGCAGTATTTT

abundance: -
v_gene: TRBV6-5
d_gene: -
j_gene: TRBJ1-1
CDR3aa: CASRPTWTDEAFF
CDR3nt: TGTGCCAGCAGACCCACATGGACAGACGAAGCTTTCTTT

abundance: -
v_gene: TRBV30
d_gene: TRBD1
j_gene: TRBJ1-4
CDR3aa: CAWSQGARKKLFF
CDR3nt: TGTGCCTGGTCTCAGGGGGCGAGGAAAAAACTGTTTTTT

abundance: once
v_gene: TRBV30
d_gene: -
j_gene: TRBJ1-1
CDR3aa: CAWGRGLNTEAFF
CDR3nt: TGTGCCTGGGGTAGGGGCCTGAACACTGAAGCTTTCTTT

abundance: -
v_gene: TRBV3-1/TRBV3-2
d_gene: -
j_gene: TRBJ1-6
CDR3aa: CASSHGWSGQNNSPLHF
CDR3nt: TGTGCCAGCAGCCACGGGTGGTCAGGACAGAATAATTCACCCCTCCACTTT

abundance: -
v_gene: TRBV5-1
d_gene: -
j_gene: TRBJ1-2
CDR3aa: CASSLGSLNYGYTF
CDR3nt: TGCGCCAGCAGCTTGGGTAGCCTTAACTATGGCTACACCTTC

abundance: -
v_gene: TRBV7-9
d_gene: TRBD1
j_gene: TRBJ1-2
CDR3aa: CASSLGQSLNYGYTF
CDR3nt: TGTGCCAGCAGCTTGGGACAGTCCCTTAACTATGGCTACACCTTC